This T cell receptor (beta chain) was captured by sequencing in a study of blood T cell repertoires in COVID-19. Study as a whole: The study drew acute and convalescent COVID-19 samples from the United States, Italy and Spain. From T cells, B-cell-depleted T cells, or PBMCs came the material, which was cDNA or gDNA.

Original data processing: How many nucleated cells were present was estimated from reference gene primer amplification. Assay: immunoSEQ multiplex PCR; the TCRdb copy retains only in-frame clones and omits some. The V and J calls and clone size are taken from that table; D and trimming were inferred from the DNA. The table lists 130,000 to 150,000 clones, roughly 81% of them singletons. Trimming cost V 5 bases and J 3 bases; bases outside gene matches: 7. The CDR3 runs 15 residues. The germline V gene encodes CDR1 MNHEY and CDR2 SMNVEV (reference sequence). The receptor comes from a human donor with acute or convalescent COVID-19. The donor label of this sample is uncertain. The chain uses TRBV27 and TRBJ1-1; 9 bases agree with TRBD1. Source material: peripheral blood. The DNA for the CDR3 is TGTGCCAGCAGTACCACAGGGGGCGCTTACACTGAAGCTTTCTTT. It yields the protein CASSTTGGAYTEAFF.